Here is one T cell receptor beta chain with its context. This CDR3 is built from 13 residues. V lost 4 bases, J lost 5 bases, and 8 bases lay in between. Germline V gene sequence: CDR1 SGHTA, CDR2 FQGNSA. This record belongs to a study of blood T cell repertoires in COVID-19. Study as a whole: Sources were T cells, B-cell-depleted T cells, or PBMCs; the material itself was cDNA or gDNA.

Repertoires were generated with immunoSEQ multiplex PCR, while TCRdb's copy carries only in-frame clones and drops some. The sample comprises about 130,000 clones, about 85% of which are singletons, and roughly 10% rests with the top ten. This TCR was sampled from a man aged 55-75 years with acute or convalescent COVID-19. This chain links TRBV7-2 with TRBJ1-4; no clear D gene. The sample was peripheral blood. CDR3: CASSSDINEKLFF. CDR3 nucleotides: TGTGCCAGCAGCTCCGACATCAATGAAAAACTGTTTTTT.